The text below deals with one TCR beta chain. This entry belongs to a study of blood T cell repertoires in COVID-19. At the level of the study: Sites in the United States, Italy and Spain provided acute and convalescent COVID-19 samples. PBMCs, B-cell-depleted T cells, or T cells were the source of the cDNA or gDNA that made up the material.

Enrolment of Seattle patients took place during active infection, and they were followed longitudinally. Under the authors' procedure: Researchers report that nucleated cell counts were estimated from reference gene primer amplification. Clones were sequenced by immunoSEQ multiplex PCR, and TCRdb holds only the in-frame ones, with some missing. V, J and clone size reflect that table, while D and trimming were determined from the DNA. The data contain about 420,000 clones, approximately 90% of them singletons. The V end was cut by 8 bases, the J end by 0 bases, with 14 bases between. This CDR3 is 15 amino acids long. The germline CDR1 and CDR2 sequences are SNHLY and FYNNEI.

What was sequenced was peripheral blood. J is TRBJ1-3 and V is TRBV2, with D possibly TRBD1 on 5 matching bases. This receptor was taken from a man aged 18 to 29 with COVID-19, enrolled during active disease. CDR3 coding DNA: TGTGCCAGCTCCTTGACAGTCAGCTCTGGAAACACCATATATTTT. Its protein product is CASSLTVSSGNTIYF.